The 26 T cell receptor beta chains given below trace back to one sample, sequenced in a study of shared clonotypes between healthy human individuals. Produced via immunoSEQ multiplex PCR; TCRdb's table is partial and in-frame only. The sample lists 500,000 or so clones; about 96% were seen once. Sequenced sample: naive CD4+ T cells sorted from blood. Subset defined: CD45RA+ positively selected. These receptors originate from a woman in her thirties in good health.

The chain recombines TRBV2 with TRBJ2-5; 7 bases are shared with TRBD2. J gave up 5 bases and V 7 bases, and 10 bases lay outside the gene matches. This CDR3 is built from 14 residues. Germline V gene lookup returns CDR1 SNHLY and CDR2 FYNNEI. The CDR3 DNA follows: TGTGCCAGCACCGGCGGGAGAGTTTTTGAGACCCAGTACTTC. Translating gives CASTGGRVFETQYF. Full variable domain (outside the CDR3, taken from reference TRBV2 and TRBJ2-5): EPEVTQTPSHQVTQMGQEVILRCVPISNHLYFYWYRQILGQKVEFLVSFYNNEISEKSEIFDDQFSVERPDGSNFTLKIRSTKLEDSAMYFCASTGGRVFETQYFGPGTRLLVL.

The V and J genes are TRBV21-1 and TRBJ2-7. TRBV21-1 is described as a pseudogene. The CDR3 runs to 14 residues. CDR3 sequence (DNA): TGTGCCAGCAGCAAACTCGGCTTTCCCTACGAGCAGTACTTC. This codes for CASSKLGFPYEQYF.

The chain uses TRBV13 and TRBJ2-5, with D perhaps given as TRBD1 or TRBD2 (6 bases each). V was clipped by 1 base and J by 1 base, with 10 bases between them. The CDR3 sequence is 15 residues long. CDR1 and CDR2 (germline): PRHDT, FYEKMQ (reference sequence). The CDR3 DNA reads TGTGCCAGCAGCTTAGAGTCGGGGGCCCAAGAGACCCAGTACTTC. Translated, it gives CASSLESGAQETQYF.

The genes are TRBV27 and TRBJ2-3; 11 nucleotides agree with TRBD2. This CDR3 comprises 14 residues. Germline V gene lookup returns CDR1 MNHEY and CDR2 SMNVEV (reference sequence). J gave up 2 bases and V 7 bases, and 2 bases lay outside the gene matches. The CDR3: CASTTSGNTDTQYF. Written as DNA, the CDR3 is TGTGCCAGCACGACTAGCGGGAACACAGATACGCAGTATTTT.

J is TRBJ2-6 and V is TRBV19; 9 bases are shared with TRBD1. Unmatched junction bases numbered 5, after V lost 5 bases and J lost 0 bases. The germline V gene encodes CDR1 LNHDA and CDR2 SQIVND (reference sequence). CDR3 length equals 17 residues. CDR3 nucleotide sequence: TGTGCCAGTAGTGACAGGGGGGGATCCTCTGGGGCCAACGTCCTGACTTTC. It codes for CASSDRGGSSGANVLTF.

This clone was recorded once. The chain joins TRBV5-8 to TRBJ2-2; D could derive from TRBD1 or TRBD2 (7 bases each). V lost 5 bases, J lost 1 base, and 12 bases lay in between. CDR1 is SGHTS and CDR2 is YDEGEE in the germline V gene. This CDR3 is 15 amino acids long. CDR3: CASRRRGGNTGELFF. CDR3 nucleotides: TGTGCCAGCAGGCGCAGGGGGGGGAACACCGGGGAGCTGTTTTTT.

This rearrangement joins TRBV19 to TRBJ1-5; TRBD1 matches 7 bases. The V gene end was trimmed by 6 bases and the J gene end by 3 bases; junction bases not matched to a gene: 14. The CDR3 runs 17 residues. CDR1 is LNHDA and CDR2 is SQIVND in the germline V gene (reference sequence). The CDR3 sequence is CASSNNNRGMDNQPQHF. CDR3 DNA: TGTGCCAGTAGCAATAATAACAGGGGAATGGACAATCAGCCCCAGCATTTT.

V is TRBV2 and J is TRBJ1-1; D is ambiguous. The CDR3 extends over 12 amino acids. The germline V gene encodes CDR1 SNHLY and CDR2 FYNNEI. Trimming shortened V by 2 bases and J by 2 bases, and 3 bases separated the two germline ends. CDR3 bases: TGTGCCAGCAGTGAAAGTAACACTGAAGCTTTCTTT. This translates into CASSESNTEAFF.

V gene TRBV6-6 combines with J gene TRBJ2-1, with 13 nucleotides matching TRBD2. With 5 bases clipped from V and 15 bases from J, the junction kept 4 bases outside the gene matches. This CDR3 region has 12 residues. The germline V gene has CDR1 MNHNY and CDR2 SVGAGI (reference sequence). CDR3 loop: CASSPTSGGVFF. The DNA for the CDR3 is TGTGCCAGCAGTCCAACTAGCGGGGGGGTGTTCTTC.

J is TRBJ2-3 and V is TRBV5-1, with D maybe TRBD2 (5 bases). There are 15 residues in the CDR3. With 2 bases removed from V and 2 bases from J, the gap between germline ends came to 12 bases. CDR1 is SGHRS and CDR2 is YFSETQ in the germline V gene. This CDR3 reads CASSFEGPHTDTQYF. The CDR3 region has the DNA TGCGCCAGCAGCTTCGAGGGCCCCCACACAGATACGCAGTATTTT.

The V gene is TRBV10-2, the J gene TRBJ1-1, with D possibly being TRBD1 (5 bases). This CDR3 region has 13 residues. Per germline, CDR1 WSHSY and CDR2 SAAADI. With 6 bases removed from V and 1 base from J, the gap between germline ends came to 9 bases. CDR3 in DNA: TGCGCCAGCAGGGGGGAACCGAACACTGAAGCTTTCTTT. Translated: CASRGEPNTEAFF.

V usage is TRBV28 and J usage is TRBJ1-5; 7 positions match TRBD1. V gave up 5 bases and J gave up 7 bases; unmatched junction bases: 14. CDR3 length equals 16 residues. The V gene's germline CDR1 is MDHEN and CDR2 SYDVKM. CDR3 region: CASSGLDSGGGQPQHF. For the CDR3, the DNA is TGTGCCAGCAGTGGGCTGGACAGTGGAGGGGGCCAGCCCCAGCATTTT.

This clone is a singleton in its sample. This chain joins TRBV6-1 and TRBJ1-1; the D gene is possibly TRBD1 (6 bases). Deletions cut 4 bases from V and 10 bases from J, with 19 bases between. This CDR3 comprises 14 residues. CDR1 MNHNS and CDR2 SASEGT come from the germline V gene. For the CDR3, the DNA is TGTGCCAGCAGTGGCAAGGGGGAGGGCCGTAGAGCTTTCTTT. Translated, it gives CASSGKGEGRRAFF.

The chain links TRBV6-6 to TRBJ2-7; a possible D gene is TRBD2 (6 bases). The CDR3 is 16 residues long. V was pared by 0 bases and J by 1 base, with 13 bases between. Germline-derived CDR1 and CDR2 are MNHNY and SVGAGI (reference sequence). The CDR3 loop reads CASSYSRRDGSYEQYF. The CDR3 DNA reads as TGTGCCAGCAGTTACTCGAGGCGGGATGGTTCCTACGAGCAGTACTTC.

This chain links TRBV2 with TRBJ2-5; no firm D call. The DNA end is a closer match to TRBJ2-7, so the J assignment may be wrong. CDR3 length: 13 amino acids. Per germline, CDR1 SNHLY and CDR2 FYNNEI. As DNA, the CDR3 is TGTGCCAGCAGTGACAGGAACAACTACGAGCAGTACTTC. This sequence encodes CASSDRNNYEQYF.

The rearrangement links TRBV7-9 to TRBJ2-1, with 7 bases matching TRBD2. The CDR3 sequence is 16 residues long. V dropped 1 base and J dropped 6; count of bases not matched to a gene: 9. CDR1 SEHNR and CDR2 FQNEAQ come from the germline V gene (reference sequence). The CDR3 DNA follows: TGTGCCAGCAGCTTAGGTACAGCGGGGAGTGTCAATGAGCAGTTCTTC. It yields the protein CASSLGTAGSVNEQFF.

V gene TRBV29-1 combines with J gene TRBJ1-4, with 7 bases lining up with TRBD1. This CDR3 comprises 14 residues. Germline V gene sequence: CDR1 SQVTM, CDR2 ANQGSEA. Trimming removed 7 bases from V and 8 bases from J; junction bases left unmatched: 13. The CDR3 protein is CSATRQGGGEKLFF. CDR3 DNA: TGCAGCGCTACAAGACAGGGCGGAGGCGAAAAACTGTTTTTT.

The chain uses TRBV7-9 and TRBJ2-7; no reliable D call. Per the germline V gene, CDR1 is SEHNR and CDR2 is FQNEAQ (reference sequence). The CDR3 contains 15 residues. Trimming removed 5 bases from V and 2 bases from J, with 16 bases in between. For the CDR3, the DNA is TGTGCCAGCAGCCCGGCCGTTTACCGGCCCTACGAGCAGTACTTC. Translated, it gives CASSPAVYRPYEQYF.

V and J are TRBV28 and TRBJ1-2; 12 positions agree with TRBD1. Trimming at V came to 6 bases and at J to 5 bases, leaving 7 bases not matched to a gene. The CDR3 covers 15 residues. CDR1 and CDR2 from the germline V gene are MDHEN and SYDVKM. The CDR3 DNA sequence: TGTGCCAGCAGGCTCCGGGACAGGGGGCAATATGGCTACACCTTC. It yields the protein CASRLRDRGQYGYTF.

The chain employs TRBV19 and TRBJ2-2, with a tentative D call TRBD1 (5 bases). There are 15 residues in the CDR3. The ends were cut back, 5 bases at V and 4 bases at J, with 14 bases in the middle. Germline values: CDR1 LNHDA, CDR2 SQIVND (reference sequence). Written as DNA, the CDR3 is TGTGCCAGTAGTCAAGGGGTCGGCGTCACCGGGGAGCTGTTTTTT. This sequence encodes CASSQGVGVTGELFF. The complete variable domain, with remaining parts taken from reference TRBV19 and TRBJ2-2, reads DGGITQSPKYLFRKEGQNVTLSCEQNLNHDAMYWYRQDPGQGLRLIYYSQIVNDFQKGDIAEGYSVSREKKESFPLTVTSAQKNPTAFYLCASSQGVGVTGELFFGEGSRLTVL.

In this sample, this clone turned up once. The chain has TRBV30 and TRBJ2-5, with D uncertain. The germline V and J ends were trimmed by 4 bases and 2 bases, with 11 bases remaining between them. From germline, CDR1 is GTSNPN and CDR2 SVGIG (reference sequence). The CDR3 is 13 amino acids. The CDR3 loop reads CAWTSGGQETQYF. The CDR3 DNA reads TGTGCCTGGACTTCGGGCGGACAAGAGACCCAGTACTTC.

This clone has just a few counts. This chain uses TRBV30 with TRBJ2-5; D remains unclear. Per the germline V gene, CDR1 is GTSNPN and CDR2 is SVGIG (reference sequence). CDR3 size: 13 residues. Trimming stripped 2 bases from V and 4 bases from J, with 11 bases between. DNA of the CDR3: TGTGCCTGGAGTAGACTGTATGTAGAGACCCAGTACTTC. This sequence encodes CAWSRLYVETQYF. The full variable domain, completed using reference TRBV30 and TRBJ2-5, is SQTIHQWPATLVQPVGSPLSLECTVEGTSNPNLYWYRQAAGRGLQLLFYSVGIGQISSEVPQNLSASRPQDRQFILSSKKLLLSDSGFYLCAWSRLYVETQYFGPGTRLLVL.

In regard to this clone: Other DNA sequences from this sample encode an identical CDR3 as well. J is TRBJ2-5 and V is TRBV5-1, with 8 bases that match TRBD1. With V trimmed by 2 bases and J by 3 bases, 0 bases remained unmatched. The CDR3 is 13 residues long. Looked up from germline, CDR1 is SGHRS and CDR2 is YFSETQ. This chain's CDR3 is CASSLQGEETQYF. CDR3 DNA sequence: TGCGCCAGCAGCTTACAGGGGGAAGAGACCCAGTACTTC.

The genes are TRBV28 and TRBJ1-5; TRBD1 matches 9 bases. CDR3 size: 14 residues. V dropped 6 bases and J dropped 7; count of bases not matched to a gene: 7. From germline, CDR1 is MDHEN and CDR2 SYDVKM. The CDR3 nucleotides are TGTGCCAGCAGGAAACAGGGGGCCGGGCAGCCCCAGCATTTT. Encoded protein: CASRKQGAGQPQHF.

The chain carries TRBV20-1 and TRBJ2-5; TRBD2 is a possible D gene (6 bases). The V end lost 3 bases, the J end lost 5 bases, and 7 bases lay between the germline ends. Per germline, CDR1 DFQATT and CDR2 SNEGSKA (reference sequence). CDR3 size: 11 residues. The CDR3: CSASGSETQYF. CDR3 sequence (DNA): TGCAGTGCTAGCGGGAGTGAGACCCAGTACTTC.

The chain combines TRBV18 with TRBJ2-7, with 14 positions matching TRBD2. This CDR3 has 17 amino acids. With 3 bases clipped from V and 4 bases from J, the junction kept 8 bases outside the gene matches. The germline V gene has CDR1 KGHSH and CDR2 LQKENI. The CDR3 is CASSPQGLAGVRYEQYF. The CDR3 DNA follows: TGTGCCAGCTCACCCCAGGGACTAGCGGGAGTTAGGTACGAGCAGTACTTC.